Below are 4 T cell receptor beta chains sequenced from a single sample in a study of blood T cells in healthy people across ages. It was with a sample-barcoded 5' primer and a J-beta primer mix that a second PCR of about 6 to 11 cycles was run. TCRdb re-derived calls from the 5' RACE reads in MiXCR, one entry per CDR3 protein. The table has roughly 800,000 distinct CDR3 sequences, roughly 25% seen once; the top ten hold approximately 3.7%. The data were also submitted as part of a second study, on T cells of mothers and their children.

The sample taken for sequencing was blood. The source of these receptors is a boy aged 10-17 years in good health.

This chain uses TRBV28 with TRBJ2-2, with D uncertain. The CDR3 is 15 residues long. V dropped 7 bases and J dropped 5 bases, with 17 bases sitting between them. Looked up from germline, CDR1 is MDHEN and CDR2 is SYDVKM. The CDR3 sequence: CASTAGLYSTGELFF. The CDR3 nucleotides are TGTGCCAGCACCGCTGGGTTATATTCAACCGGGGAGCTGTTTTTT.

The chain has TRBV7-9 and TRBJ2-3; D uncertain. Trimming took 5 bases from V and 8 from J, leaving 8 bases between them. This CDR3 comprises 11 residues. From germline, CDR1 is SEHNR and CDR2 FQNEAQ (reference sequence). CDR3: CASSGEVTQYF. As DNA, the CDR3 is TGTGCCAGCAGCGGTGAGGTTACGCAGTATTTT.

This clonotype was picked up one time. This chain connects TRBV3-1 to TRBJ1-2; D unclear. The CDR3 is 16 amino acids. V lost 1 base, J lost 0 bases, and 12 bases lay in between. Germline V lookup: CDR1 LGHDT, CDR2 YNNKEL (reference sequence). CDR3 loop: CASSQGSSGPNYGYTF. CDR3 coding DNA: TGTGCCAGCAGCCAAGGTTCGTCAGGCCCTAACTATGGCTACACCTTC.

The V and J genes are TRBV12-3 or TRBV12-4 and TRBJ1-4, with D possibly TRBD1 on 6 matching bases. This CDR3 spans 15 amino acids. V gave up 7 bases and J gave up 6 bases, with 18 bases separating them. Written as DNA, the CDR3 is TGTGCCAGCAACTTATGGGGGCTTGGGGATGAAAAACTGTTTTTT. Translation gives CASNLWGLGDEKLFF.